Sequencing of this T cell receptor (beta chain) was carried out in a study of Graves' ophthalmopathy and Graves' hyperthyroidism. CDR3 length: 15 amino acids. The junction had 11 bases not matched to a gene; V was cut back by 4 bases and J by 8 bases. Germline values: CDR1 LGHNA, CDR2 YNFKEQ. Amplification of the TCR beta CDR3 regions used RNA transcripts (as template). First-round RT-PCR used HTBI primers; second-round multiplex PCR followed. A single record per CDR3 protein comes from TCRdb applying MiXCR to the multiplex PCR reads. The repertoire includes approximately 700,000 distinct CDR3 sequences, roughly 40% of them detected once, and 44% sits in the top ten.

This clonotype originated in an adult man with Graves' ophthalmopathy. The specimen was peripheral blood. The chain carries TRBV4-2 and TRBJ1-2, with 9 positions matching TRBD1. CDR3 sequence: CASSPSGDRGDGYTF. CDR3 nucleotide sequence: TGTGCCAGCAGCCCGAGCGGAGACAGGGGGGACGGCTACACCTTC.